This T cell receptor (beta chain) stems from a study of T cell responses to AZD1222 COVID-19 vaccine. TCRdb keeps only in-frame clones here, not all; method: immunoSEQ multiplex PCR. This sample has about 130,000 clones, with roughly 88% found just once. This CDR3 has 15 residues. After removal of 5 bases from V and 4 bases from J, the junction contained 7 bases not matched to a gene. The germline gives CDR1 MDHEN, CDR2 SYDVKM. Sequences were derived from peripheral blood, sampled on day 0 of AZD1222 vaccination. The origin of this receptor is an adult in good health. The V call is TRBV28, the J call TRBJ1-3; 8 bases are a match to TRBD1. The CDR3 nucleotides read TGTGCCAGCAGTACCCCGACAGGGGACGGAAACACCATATATTTT. Translating it yields CASSTPTGDGNTIYF.